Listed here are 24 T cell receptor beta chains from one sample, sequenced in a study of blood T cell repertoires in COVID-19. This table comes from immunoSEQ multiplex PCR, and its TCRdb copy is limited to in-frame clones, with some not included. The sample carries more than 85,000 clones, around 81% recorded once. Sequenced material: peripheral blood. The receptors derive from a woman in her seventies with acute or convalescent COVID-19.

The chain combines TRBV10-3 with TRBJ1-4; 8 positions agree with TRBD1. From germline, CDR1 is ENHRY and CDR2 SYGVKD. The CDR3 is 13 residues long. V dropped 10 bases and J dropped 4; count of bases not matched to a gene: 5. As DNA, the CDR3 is TGTGCCACCGGACAGGGTAGTAATGAAAAACTGTTTTTT. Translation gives CATGQGSNEKLFF.

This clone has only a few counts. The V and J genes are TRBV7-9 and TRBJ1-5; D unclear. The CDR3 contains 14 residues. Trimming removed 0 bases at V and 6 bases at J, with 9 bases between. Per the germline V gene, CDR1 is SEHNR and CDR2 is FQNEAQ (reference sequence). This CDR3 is CASSLAPGGQPQHF. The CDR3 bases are TGTGCCAGCAGCTTAGCTCCGGGTGGTCAGCCCCAGCATTTT.

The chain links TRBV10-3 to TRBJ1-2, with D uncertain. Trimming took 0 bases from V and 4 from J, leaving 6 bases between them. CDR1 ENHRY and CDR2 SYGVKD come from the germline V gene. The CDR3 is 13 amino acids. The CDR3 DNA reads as TGTGCCATCAGTGAGTCGACTTCCTATGGCTACACCTTC. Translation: CAISESTSYGYTF.

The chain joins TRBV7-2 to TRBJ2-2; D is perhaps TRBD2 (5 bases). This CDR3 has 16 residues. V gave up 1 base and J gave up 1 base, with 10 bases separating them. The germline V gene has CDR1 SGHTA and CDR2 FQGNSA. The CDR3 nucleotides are TGTGCCAGCAGCTTAGTAGACTATGTGAACACCGGGGAGCTGTTTTTT. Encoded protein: CASSLVDYVNTGELFF.

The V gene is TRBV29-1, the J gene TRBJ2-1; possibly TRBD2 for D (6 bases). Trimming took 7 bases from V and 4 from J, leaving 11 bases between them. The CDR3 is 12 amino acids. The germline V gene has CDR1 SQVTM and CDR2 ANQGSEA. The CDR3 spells CSGSGGYNEQFF. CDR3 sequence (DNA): TGCAGCGGGTCCGGGGGATACAATGAGCAGTTCTTC.

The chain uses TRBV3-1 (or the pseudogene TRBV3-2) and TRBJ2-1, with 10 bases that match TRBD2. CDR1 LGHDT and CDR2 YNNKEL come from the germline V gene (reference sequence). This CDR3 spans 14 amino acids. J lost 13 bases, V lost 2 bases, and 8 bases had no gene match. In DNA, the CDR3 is TGTGCCAGCAGCCAACAGCCTAGCGGGGGCCCCCAGTTCTTC. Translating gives CASSQQPSGGPQFF.

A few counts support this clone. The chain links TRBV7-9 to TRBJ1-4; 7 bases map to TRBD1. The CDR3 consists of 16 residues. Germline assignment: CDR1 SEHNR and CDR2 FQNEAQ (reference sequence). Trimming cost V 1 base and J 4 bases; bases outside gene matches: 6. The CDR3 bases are TGTGCCAGCAGCTTAGGCAGGGACAGCCTTAATGAAAAACTGTTTTTT. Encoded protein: CASSLGRDSLNEKLFF.

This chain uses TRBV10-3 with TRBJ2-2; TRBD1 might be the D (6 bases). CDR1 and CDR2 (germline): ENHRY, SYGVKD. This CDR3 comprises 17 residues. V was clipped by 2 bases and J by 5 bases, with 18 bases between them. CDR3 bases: TGTGCCATCAGTGAGGTTCAGCGGACGAGGGGGACCGGGGAGCTGTTTTTT. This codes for CAISEVQRTRGTGELFF.

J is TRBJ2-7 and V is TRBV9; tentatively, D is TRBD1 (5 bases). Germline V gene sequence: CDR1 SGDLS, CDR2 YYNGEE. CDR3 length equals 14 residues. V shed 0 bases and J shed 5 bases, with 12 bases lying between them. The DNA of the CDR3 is TGTGCCAGCAGCGTAGCTTCAGGGATGGACGAGCAGTACTTC. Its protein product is CASSVASGMDEQYF.

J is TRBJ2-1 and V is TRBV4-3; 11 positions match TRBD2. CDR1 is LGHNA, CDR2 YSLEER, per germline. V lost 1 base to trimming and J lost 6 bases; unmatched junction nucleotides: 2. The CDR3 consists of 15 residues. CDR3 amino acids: CASSQGLAGPNEQFF. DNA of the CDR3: TGCGCCAGCAGCCAAGGACTAGCGGGGCCCAATGAGCAGTTCTTC.

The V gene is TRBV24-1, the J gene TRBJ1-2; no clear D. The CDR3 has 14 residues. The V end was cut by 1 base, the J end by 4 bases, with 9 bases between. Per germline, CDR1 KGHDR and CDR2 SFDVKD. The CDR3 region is CATSDFADCYGYTF. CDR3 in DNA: TGTGCCACCAGTGATTTTGCAGACTGCTATGGCTACACCTTC.

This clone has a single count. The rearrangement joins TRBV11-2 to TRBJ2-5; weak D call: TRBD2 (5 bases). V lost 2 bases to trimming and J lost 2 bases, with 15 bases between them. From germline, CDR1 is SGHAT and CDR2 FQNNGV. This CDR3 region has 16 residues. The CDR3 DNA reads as TGTGCCAGCAGCTTAAGGAGGAGGTCCTCTCAAGAGACCCAGTACTTC. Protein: CASSLRRRSSQETQYF. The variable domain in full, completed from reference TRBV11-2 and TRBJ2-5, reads EAGVAQSPRYKIIEKRQSVAFWCNPISGHATLYWYQQILGQGPKLLIQFQNNGVVDDSQLPKDRFSAERLKGVDSTLKIQPAKLEDSAVYLCASSLRRRSSQETQYFGPGTRLLVL.

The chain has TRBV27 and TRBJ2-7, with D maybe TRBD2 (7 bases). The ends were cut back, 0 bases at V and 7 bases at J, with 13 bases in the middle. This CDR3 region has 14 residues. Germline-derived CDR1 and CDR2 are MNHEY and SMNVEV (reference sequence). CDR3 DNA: TGTGCCAGCAGTTTATCCCCGGGGGGCTGGGAGCAGTACTTC. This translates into CASSLSPGGWEQYF.

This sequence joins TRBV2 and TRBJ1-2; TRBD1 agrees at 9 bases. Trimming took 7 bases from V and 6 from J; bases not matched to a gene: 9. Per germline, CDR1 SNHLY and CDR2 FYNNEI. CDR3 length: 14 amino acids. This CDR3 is CASTRQGVLNGYTF. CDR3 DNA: TGTGCCAGCACCCGACAGGGGGTGTTGAATGGCTACACCTTC.

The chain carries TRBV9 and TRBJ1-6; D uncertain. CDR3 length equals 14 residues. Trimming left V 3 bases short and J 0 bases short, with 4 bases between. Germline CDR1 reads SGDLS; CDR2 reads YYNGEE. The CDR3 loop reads CASSGSSYNSPLHF. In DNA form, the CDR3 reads TGTGCCAGCAGCGGCAGCTCCTATAATTCACCCCTCCACTTT.

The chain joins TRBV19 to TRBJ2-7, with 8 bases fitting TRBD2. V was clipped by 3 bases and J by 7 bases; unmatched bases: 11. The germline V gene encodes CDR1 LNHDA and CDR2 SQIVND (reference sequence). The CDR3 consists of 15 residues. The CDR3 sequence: CASSMGQAGVGEQYF. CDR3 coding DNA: TGTGCCAGTAGTATGGGGCAAGCGGGAGTCGGGGAGCAGTACTTC.

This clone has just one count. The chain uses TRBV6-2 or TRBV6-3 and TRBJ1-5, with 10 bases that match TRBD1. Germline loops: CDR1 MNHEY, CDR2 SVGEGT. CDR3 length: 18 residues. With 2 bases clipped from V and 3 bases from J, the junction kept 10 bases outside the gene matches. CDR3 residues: CASSYLGTGVGFNQPQHF. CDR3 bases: TGTGCCAGCAGTTACCTCGGGACAGGGGTGGGTTTCAATCAGCCCCAGCATTTT.

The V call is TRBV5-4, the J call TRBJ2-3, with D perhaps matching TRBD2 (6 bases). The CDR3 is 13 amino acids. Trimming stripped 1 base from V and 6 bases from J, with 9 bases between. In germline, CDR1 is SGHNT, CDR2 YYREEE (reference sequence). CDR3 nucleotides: TGTGCCAGCAGCTTGTTTGGAGGGGATACGCAGTATTTT. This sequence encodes CASSLFGGDTQYF.

CDR3 sequence reads: CASSPPLQGLRLYEQYF. DNA of the CDR3: TGTGCCAGCAGTCCCCCCCTACAGGGGTTGAGGCTCTACGAGCAGTACTTC. The chain combines TRBV27 with TRBJ2-7, with TRBD1 matching over 7 bases. Germline CDR1 and CDR2: MNHEY and SMNVEV (reference sequence). The CDR3 is 17 residues long. J was trimmed by 3 bases and V by 5 bases; bases with no gene match: 16.

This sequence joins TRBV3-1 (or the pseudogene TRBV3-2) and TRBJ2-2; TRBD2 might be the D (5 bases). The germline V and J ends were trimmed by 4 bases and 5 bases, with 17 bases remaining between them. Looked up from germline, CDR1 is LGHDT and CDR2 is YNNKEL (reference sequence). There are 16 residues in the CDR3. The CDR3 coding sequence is TGTGCCAGCAGCCCTGGTGAAGCGGAGAATACCGGGGAGCTGTTTTTT. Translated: CASSPGEAENTGELFF.

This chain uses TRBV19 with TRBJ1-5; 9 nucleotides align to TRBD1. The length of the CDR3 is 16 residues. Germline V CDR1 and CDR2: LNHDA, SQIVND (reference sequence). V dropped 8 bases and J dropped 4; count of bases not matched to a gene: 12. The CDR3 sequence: CASLRGTGGPNQPQHF. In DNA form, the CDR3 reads TGTGCCAGTCTCAGGGGCACAGGGGGCCCAAATCAGCCCCAGCATTTT.

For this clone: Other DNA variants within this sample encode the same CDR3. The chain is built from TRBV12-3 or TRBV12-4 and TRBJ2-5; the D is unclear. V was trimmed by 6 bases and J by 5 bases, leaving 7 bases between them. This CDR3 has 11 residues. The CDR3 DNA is TGTGCCAGCAGCCCCGGGGAGACCCAGTACTTC. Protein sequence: CASSPGETQYF.

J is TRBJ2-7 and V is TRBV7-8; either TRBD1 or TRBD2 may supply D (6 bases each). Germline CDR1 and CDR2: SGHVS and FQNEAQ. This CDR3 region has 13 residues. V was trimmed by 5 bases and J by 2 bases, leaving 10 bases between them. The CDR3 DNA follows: TGTGCCAGCAGCCGGGGGCCAACCTACGAGCAGTACTTC. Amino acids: CASSRGPTYEQYF. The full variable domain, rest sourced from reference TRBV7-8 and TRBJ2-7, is GAGVSQSPRYKVAKRGQDVALRCDPISGHVSLFWYQQALGQGPEFLTYFQNEAQLDKSGLPSDRFFAERPEGSVSTLKIQRTQQEDSAVYLCASSRGPTYEQYFGPGTRLTVT.

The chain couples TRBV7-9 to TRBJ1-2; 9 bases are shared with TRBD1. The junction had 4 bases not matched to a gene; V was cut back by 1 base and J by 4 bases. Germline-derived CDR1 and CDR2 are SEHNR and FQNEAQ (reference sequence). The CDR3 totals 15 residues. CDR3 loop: CASSLGMTGGYGYTF. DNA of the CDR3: TGTGCCAGCAGCTTAGGGATGACAGGGGGCTATGGCTACACCTTC. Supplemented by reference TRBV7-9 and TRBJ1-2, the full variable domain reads DTGVSQNPRHKITKRGQNVTFRCDPISEHNRLYWYRQTLGQGPEFLTYFQNEAQLEKSRLLSDRFSAERPKGSFSTLEIQRTEQGDSAMYLCASSLGMTGGYGYTFGSGTRLTVV.